This T cell receptor (beta chain) was identified during a study of beta chain features in type 1 diabetes. Study at large: No patient-donor differences in age, gender, total cells or subset yield.

The whole isolated RNA underwent reverse transcription, so sequencing captured expressed TCRB transcripts. The method was immunoSEQ multiplex PCR; TCRdb's version includes in-frame clones alone and lacks a portion of them. The sample lists about 350,000 clones; around a fifth were seen once. CDR1 and CDR2 from the germline V gene are LGHNA and YSLEER. The CDR3 runs to 13 residues. V lost 2 bases, J lost 5 bases, and 8 bases lay in between. Study-level results: Compared with healthy donors, patients appeared to share more similar naive, central memory and regulatory TCRB repertoires. For Type 1 diabetes patients, all four CD4+ subsets carried TCRB CDR3s that were moderately but significantly shorter.

Every sorted population was more than 95% pure. This clone was counted only a few times. The antigen remains undetermined. Specimen: naive CD4+ T cells from blood. V and J are TRBV4-3 and TRBJ2-3, with a possible D match to TRBD2 (5 bases). This receptor was taken from a woman younger than 35 in good health. This chain's CDR3 is CASSQWRKDTQYF. Written as DNA, the CDR3 is TGCGCCAGCAGCCAATGGAGGAAAGATACGCAGTATTTT.